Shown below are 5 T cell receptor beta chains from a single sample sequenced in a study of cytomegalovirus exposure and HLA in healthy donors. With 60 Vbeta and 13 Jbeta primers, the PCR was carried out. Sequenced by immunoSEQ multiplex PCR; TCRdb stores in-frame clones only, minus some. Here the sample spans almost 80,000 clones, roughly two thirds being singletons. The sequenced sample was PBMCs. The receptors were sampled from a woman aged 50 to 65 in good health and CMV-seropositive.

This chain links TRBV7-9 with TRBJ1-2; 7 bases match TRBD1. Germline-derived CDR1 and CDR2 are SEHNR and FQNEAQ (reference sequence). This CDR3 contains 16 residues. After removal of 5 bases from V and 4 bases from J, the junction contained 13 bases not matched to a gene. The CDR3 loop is CASSIRTGRLAYGYTF. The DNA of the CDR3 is TGTGCCAGCAGCATCAGGACAGGCCGTCTTGCCTATGGCTACACCTTC.

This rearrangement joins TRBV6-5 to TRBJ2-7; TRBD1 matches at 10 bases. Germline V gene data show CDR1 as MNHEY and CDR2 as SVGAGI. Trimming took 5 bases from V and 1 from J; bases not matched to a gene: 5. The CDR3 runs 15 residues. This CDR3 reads CASSRDRGLSYEQYF. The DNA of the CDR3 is TGTGCCAGCAGTCGTGACAGGGGGCTTTCCTACGAGCAGTACTTC.

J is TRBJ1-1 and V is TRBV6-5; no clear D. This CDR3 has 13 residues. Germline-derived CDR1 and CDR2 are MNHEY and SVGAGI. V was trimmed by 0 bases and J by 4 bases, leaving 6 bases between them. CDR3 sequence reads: CASSYSRGTEAFF. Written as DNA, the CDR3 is TGTGCCAGCAGTTACTCGAGAGGCACTGAAGCTTTCTTT.

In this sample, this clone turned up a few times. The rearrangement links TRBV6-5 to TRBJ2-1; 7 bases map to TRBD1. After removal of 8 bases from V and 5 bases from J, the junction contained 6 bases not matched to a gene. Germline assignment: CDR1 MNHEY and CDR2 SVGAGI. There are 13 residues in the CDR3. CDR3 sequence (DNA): TGTGCCAGCCGCCCGACAGGGCACAATGAGCAGTTCTTC. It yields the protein CASRPTGHNEQFF.

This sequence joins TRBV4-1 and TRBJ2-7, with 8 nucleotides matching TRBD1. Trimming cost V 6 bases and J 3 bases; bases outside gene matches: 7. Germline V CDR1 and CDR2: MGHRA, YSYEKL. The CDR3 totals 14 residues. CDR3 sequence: CASRGTGEGYEQYF. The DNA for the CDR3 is TGCGCCAGCAGAGGGACAGGTGAGGGCTACGAGCAGTACTTC.